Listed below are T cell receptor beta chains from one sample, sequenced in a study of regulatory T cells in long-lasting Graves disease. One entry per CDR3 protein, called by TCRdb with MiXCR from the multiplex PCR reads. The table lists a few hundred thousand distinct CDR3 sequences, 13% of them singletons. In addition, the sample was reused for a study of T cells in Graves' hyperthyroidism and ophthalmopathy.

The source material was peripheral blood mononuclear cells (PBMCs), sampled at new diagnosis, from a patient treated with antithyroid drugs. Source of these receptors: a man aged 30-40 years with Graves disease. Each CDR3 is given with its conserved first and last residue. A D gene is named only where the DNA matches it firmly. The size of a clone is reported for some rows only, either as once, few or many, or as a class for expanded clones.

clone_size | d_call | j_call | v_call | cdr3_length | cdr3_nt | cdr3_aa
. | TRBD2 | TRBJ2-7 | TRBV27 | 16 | TGTGCCAGCAGTTTGGGACTATCGATTGGGTCCTACGAGCAGTACTTC | CASSLGLSIGSYEQYF
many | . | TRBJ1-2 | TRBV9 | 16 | TGTGCCAGCAGCCCACGACTGAGGGAGGCTAACTATGGCTACACCTTC | CASSPRLREANYGYTF
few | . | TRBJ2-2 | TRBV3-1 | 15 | TGTGCCAGCAGCCACAACCACCAATACACCGGGGAGCTGTTTTTT | CASSHNHQYTGELFF
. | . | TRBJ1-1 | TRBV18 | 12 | TGTGCCAGCTCACCTGCGGCCACTGAAGCTTTCTTT | CASSPAATEAFF
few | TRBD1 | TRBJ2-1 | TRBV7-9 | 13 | TGTGCCAGCGGGACAGGGGTTTTCAATGAGCAGTTCTTC | CASGTGVFNEQFF
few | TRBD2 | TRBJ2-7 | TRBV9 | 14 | TGTGCCAGCAGCGTAGCTGTAACTAGCGACGAGCAGTACTTC | CASSVAVTSDEQYF
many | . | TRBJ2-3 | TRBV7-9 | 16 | TGTGCCAGCAGCCAAGCGGCTAGCGCCGAGATAGGTACGCAGTATTTT | CASSQAASAEIGTQYF
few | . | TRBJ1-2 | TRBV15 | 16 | TGTGCCACCAGCAGAGGTCGACAGGATTCGCCCTATGGCTACACCTTC | CATSRGRQDSPYGYTF
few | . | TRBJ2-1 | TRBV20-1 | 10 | TGCAGTGTTATGCCCAATGAGCAGTTCTTC | CSVMPNEQFF
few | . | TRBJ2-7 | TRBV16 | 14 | TGTGCCAGCAGAGAGCGGGTTAATCAGGACGAGCAGTACTTC | CASRERVNQDEQYF
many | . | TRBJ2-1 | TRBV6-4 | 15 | TGTGCCAGCAGTGAAAGGGCTAGTCGGTTCAATGAGCAGTTCTTC | CASSERASRFNEQFF
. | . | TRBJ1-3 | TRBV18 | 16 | TGTGCCAGCTCACTCCCAAACTTAAGCTCTGGAAACACCATATGTTTT | CASSLPNLSSGNTICF
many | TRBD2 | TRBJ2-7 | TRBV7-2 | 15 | TGTGCCAGCAGCTTACGACTAGCGGGAATGGGCGAGCAGTACTTC | CASSLRLAGMGEQYF
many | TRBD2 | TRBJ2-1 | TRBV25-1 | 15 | TGTGCCAGCAGTGCGACTAGCGGGATCAACAATGAGCAGTTCTTC | CASSATSGINNEQFF
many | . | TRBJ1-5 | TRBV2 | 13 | TGTGCCAGCAACCGACAGGGCAATCAGCCCCAGCATTTT | CASNRQGNQPQHF
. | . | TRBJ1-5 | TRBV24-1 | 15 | TGTGCCACCAGTGATCGCACCGCTTTAGATTCGCCCCAGCATTTT | CATSDRTALDSPQHF
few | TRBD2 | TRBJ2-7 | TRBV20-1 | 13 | TGCAGTGCTAGGGGCGGGAGATCCTACGAGCAGTACTTC | CSARGGRSYEQYF
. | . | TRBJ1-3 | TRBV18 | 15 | TGTGCCAGCTCACCACCGAGCAGGGAGAAAAACACCATATATTTT | CASSPPSREKNTIYF
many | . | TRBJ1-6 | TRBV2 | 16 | TGTGCCAGCAGAAATCCGTTAAGGGGTTCGGATTCACCCCTCCACTTT | CASRNPLRGSDSPLHF
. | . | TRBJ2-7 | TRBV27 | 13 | TGTGCCAGCAGGCGGGGAGGGCAGGGGAAGCAGTACTTC | CASRRGGQGKQYF
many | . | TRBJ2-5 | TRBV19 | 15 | TGTGCCAGTAGTGGGAGGACTCAACATGGGGAGACCCAGTACTTC | CASSGRTQHGETQYF
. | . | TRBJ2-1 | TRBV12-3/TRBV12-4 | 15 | TGTGCCAGCATGGGGAACAGGAGCTCCTACAATGAGCAGTTCTTC | CASMGNRSSYNEQFF
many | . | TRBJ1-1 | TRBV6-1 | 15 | TGTGCCAGCAGTGAACGCCAGACAGGACCGTCTGAAGCTTTCTTT | CASSERQTGPSEAFF
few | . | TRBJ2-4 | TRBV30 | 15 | TGTGCCTGGAGGGGTCATCCTCTAGCCAAAAACATTCAGTACTTC | CAWRGHPLAKNIQYF
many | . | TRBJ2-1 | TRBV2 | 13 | TGTGCCAGCGGGACGGTGGACACATTCGGGCAGTTCTTC | CASGTVDTFGQFF
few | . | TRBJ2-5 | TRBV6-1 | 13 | TGTGCCAGCAGCCACGAACGCGCCGAGACCCAGTACTTC | CASSHERAETQYF
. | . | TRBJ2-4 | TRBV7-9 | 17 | TGTGCCAGCAGCTTAGTGCCGCTTCAACTAGCCAAAAACATTCAGTACTTC | CASSLVPLQLAKNIQYF
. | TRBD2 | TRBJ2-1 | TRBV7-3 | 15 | TGTGCCAGCAGCCCAAGCGGGAGTGGTGGGAATGAGCAGTTCTTC | CASSPSGSGGNEQFF
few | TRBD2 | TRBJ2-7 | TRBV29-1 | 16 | TGCAGCGTTGAAGGACTAGCGGGAGCTCAGAACTACGAGCAGTACTTC | CSVEGLAGAQNYEQYF
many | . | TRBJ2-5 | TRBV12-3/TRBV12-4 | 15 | TGTGCCAGCAGTTTAGCGCTAAGCGGCCAAGAGACCCAGTACTTC | CASSLALSGQETQYF
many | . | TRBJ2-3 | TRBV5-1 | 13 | TGCGCCAGCAGCTCCGGGGGAACAGGGTCGGAGTATTTT | CASSSGGTGSEYF
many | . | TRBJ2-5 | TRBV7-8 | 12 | TGTGCCAGCAGCTCGACCGAAGAGACCCAGTACTTC | CASSSTEETQYF
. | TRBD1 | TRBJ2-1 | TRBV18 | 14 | TGTGCCAGCTCACCACTGGACAGGGACAATGAGCAGTTCTTC | CASSPLDRDNEQFF
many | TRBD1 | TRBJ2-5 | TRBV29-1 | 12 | TGCAGCGTTGAGGGACAGGAAGAGACCCAGTACTTC | CSVEGQEETQYF
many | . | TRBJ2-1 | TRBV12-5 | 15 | TGTGCTAGTGGTTATTTCTCTAGGTTTTTCGATGAGCAGTTCTTC | CASGYFSRFFDEQFF
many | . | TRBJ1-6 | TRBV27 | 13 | TGTGCCAGCAGTTTAGCAGACTTGTCGCCCCTCCACTTT | CASSLADLSPLHF
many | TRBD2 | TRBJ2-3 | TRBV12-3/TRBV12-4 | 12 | TGTGCCAGTGGACTAGGGGAGAATACGCAGTATTTT | CASGLGENTQYF
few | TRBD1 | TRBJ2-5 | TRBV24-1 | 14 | TGTGCCACCAGTGCCTGGACAGGGGAAGGGACCCAGTACTTC | CATSAWTGEGTQYF
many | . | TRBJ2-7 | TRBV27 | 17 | TGTGCCAGCAGTTTACGGATCTCAGGAATCTCCTCTCATGAGCAGTACTTC | CASSLRISGISSHEQYF
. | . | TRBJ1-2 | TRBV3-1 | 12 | TGTGCCAGCAGCCGCTCAAGGTGGGGCTACACCTTC | CASSRSRWGYTF
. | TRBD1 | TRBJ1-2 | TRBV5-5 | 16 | TGTGCCAGCAGCTCCTCCTACGGGACAGGGACCTATGGCTACACCTTC | CASSSSYGTGTYGYTF
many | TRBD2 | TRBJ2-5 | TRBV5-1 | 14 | TGCGCCAGCAGCCCCGGGACTAGCTTTGAGACCCAGTACTTC | CASSPGTSFETQYF
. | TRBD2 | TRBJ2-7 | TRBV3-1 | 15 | TGTGCCAGCAGCCAGGGGACTAGCGGGGCCTACGAGCAGTACTTC | CASSQGTSGAYEQYF
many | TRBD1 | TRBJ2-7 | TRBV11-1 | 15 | TGTGCCAGCAGCTTATCCGGGACAGCCACCTACGAGCAGTACTTC | CASSLSGTATYEQYF
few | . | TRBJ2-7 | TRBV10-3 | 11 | TGTGCCATCAGGGGAATCTACGAGCAGTACTTC | CAIRGIYEQYF
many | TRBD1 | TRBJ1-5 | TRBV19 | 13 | TGTGCCAGTGGACACGGGACAGCCTATCCCCAGCATTTT | CASGHGTAYPQHF
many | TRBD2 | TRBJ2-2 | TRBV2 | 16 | TGTGCCAGCAGCCGCGGACTAGCGGGACCTACCGGGGAGCTGTTTTTT | CASSRGLAGPTGELFF
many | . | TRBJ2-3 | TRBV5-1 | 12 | TGCGCCAGCAGCTTTAAATCAGATACGCAGTATTTT | CASSFKSDTQYF
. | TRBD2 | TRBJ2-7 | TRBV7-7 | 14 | TGTGCCAGCAGTCCTACTAGCGGGAGTGTCGAGCAGTACTTC | CASSPTSGSVEQYF
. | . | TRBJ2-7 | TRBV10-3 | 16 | TGTGCCATCAGTGGCAAGGAGCAAACCGGACGATACGAGCAGTACTTC | CAISGKEQTGRYEQYF
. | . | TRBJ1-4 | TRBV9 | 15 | TGTGCCAGCAGCCTAGGGGTGCTTTCTAATGAAAAACTGTTTTTT | CASSLGVLSNEKLFF
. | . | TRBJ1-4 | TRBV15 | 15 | TGTGCCACCAGCGAGGGACCCCAGGGGCGTGAAAAACTGTTTTTT | CATSEGPQGREKLFF